These 6 T cell receptor beta chains were all obtained from the same sample, sequenced in a study of T cells in Graves' hyperthyroidism and ophthalmopathy. Amplified regions were TCR beta CDR3 sequences from RNA transcripts. When the TCR CDR3 underwent first-round RT-PCR, the HTBI primer set was used. TCRdb ran MiXCR on the multiplex PCR reads and lists one entry per CDR3 protein. The repertoire holds 400,000 to 500,000 distinct CDR3 sequences, with roughly 13% as singletons. The sample comprised blood. These receptors were taken from a woman aged 18-29 years with Graves' hyperthyroidism.

This clonotype was seen many times. The rearrangement joins TRBV20-1 to TRBJ2-3; perhaps D is TRBD1 or TRBD2 (5 bases each). V was trimmed by 2 bases and J by 4 bases, leaving 13 bases between them. Germline V gene data show CDR1 as DFQATT and CDR2 as SNEGSKA (reference sequence). CDR3 length equals 14 residues. The DNA of the CDR3 is TGCAGTGCTAGACGGGCAGGGACCCCAGATACGCAGTATTTT. Encoded protein: CSARRAGTPDTQYF.

This clonotype was found many times. This chain links TRBV12-3 or TRBV12-4 with TRBJ1-1; 7 nucleotides agree with TRBD1. V shed 2 bases, J shed 5 bases, and the junction held 5 bases outside the gene matches. The CDR3 consists of 14 residues. CDR3 region: CASSLWQGGTEAFF. The CDR3 DNA sequence: TGTGCCAGCAGTTTATGGCAGGGGGGTACTGAAGCTTTCTTT.

The CDR3 nucleotides read TGCAGTGCTAGCTTGGGGAGGTTGGGGGTAGCCTACAATGAGCAGTTCTTC. It is translated as CSASLGRLGVAYNEQFF. The V and J genes are TRBV20-1 and TRBJ2-1; TRBD2 might be the D (6 bases). In germline, CDR1 is DFQATT, CDR2 SNEGSKA (reference sequence). The CDR3 extends over 17 amino acids. Trimming stripped 3 bases from V and 2 bases from J, with 20 bases between.

This clonotype was seen repeatedly, ten times or more. The CDR3 loop is CASSPFGTVITEAFF. CDR3 in DNA: TGTGCCAGCAGCCCCTTCGGGACAGTGATTACTGAAGCTTTCTTT. The gene calls are TRBV3-1 and TRBJ1-1, with 7 bases that match TRBD1. The CDR3 length is 15 residues. Germline CDR1 reads LGHDT; CDR2 reads YNNKEL (reference sequence). The ends lost 4 bases at V and 5 bases at J; junction bases unmatched: 10.

Ten or more counts support this clonotype. This chain joins TRBV12-3 or TRBV12-4 and TRBJ1-1; D is unresolved. The CDR3 spans 15 residues. V lost 5 bases to trimming and J lost 0 bases, with 13 bases between them. CDR3 DNA: TGTGCCAGCAGTCCGAACCGATTCATGAACACTGAAGCTTTCTTT. Its translation: CASSPNRFMNTEAFF.

This clonotype was seen repeatedly, ten times or more. The genes are TRBV20-1 and TRBJ2-1, with 13 bases matching TRBD2. CDR3 size: 15 residues. V shed 3 bases and J 10 bases; nucleotides not matched to a gene: 9. Germline V CDR1 and CDR2: DFQATT, SNEGSKA (reference sequence). The CDR3 region has the DNA TGCAGTGCTAGTTTACTAGCGGGAGGGAGTGGGGAGCAGTTCTTC. Its translation: CSASLLAGGSGEQFF.